These T cell receptor beta chains were read from a single sample in a study of T cells in Graves' hyperthyroidism and ophthalmopathy. TCRdb re-called the multiplex PCR reads through MiXCR, storing one row per CDR3 protein. The table includes about 340,000 distinct CDR3 sequences, 15% to 20% detected once. Input material: blood. The receptors shown here come from a woman between 50 and 59 years old with Graves' hyperthyroidism. Both conserved end residues are part of each CDR3. Fields, in order: D gene, V gene, clone size, J gene, CDR3 DNA, CDR3 protein. A D gene is named only where the DNA matches it firmly. Clone size is given for some rows only: seen once, a few or many times, or a class if the clone is expanded.

d_gene: TRBD2
v_gene: TRBV7-3
abundance: .
j_gene: TRBJ2-3
CDR3nt: TGTGCCAGCAGCCTCCGACCGGGACTAGCAGATACGCAGTATTTT
CDR3aa: CASSLRPGLADTQYF

d_gene: .
v_gene: TRBV9
abundance: few
j_gene: TRBJ1-1
CDR3nt: TGTGCCAGCAGCGTAGCTTGGGACGCGAACACTGAAGCTTTCTTT
CDR3aa: CASSVAWDANTEAFF

d_gene: .
v_gene: TRBV28
abundance: many
j_gene: TRBJ2-3
CDR3nt: TGTGCCAGCACCTCTTTGGGGGATACGCAGTATTTT
CDR3aa: CASTSLGDTQYF

d_gene: .
v_gene: TRBV6-1
abundance: many
j_gene: TRBJ1-1
CDR3nt: TGTGCCAGCAGTGAACCTGCACCGAACACTGAAGCTTTCTTT
CDR3aa: CASSEPAPNTEAFF

d_gene: .
v_gene: TRBV6-1
abundance: many
j_gene: TRBJ1-1
CDR3nt: TGTGCCAGCAGTGAATACGCGGTGAACACTGAAGCTTTCTTT
CDR3aa: CASSEYAVNTEAFF

d_gene: .
v_gene: TRBV28
abundance: many
j_gene: TRBJ2-5
CDR3nt: TGTGCCAGCAGTTTATTGGGGGAGTCCCAGTACTTC
CDR3aa: CASSLLGESQYF

d_gene: .
v_gene: TRBV20-1
abundance: many
j_gene: TRBJ1-5
CDR3nt: TGCAGTGCTAGAGTCAATCGGGGGAGCAATCAGCCCCAGCATTTT
CDR3aa: CSARVNRGSNQPQHF

d_gene: .
v_gene: TRBV20-1
abundance: few
j_gene: TRBJ2-5
CDR3nt: TGCAGTGTCCCGGACAGATTAGAGACCCAGTACTTC
CDR3aa: CSVPDRLETQYF

d_gene: TRBD1
v_gene: TRBV7-3
abundance: once
j_gene: TRBJ2-5
CDR3nt: TGTGCCAGCAGCTCCTTTTCCGGGGGGACAGGGGGTTACCAAGAGACCCAGTACTTC
CDR3aa: CASSSFSGGTGGYQETQYF

d_gene: .
v_gene: TRBV6-2/TRBV6-3
abundance: many
j_gene: TRBJ2-3
CDR3nt: TGTGCCAGCAGCACCGCAACAGGGTCAGATACGCAGTATTTT
CDR3aa: CASSTATGSDTQYF

d_gene: TRBD2
v_gene: TRBV6-1
abundance: .
j_gene: TRBJ2-1
CDR3nt: TGTGCCAGCAGCCGAGGGCGGGGGTACAATGAGCAGTTCTTC
CDR3aa: CASSRGRGYNEQFF

d_gene: .
v_gene: TRBV28
abundance: .
j_gene: TRBJ2-1
CDR3nt: TGTGCCAGCAGTCCCCCCCACAATGAGCAGTTCTTC
CDR3aa: CASSPPHNEQFF

d_gene: .
v_gene: TRBV12-3/TRBV12-4
abundance: .
j_gene: TRBJ1-2
CDR3nt: TGTGCCAGCAGTCCTCAGGGAAACTATGGCTACACCTTC
CDR3aa: CASSPQGNYGYTF

d_gene: .
v_gene: TRBV20-1
abundance: few
j_gene: TRBJ1-6
CDR3nt: TGCAGTGCGAGGAGATCGGACGGACTAGATAATTCACCCCTCCACTTT
CDR3aa: CSARRSDGLDNSPLHF

d_gene: .
v_gene: TRBV3-1
abundance: few
j_gene: TRBJ1-2
CDR3nt: TGTGCCAGCAGTCCCGGGTCAGGGTTTTCTAACTATGGCTACACCTTC
CDR3aa: CASSPGSGFSNYGYTF

d_gene: .
v_gene: TRBV5-1
abundance: few
j_gene: TRBJ1-3
CDR3nt: TGCGCCAGCAGCACTCCGGGCCCGGCGAACACCATATATTTT
CDR3aa: CASSTPGPANTIYF

d_gene: TRBD1
v_gene: TRBV12-3/TRBV12-4
abundance: .
j_gene: TRBJ2-4
CDR3nt: TGTGCCAGCAGTATGGGACAGGGGATCAAAAACATTCAGTACTTC
CDR3aa: CASSMGQGIKNIQYF

d_gene: TRBD2
v_gene: TRBV13
abundance: .
j_gene: TRBJ2-3
CDR3nt: TGTGCCAGCAGCATCACTAGCGGGGGAACAGATACGCAGTATTTT
CDR3aa: CASSITSGGTDTQYF